This record looks at one T cell receptor (beta chain) sequence and its context. V lost 3 bases, J lost 12 bases, and 12 bases lay in between. Germline V gene data show CDR1 as SGHAT and CDR2 as FQNNGV. The CDR3 extends over 12 amino acids. This entry belongs to a study of shared clonotypes between healthy human individuals. Naive CD8 populations comprised CD45RO-negative cells positively selected for CCR7, excluding terminally differentiated effector memory CD45RA+ cells. The method was immunoSEQ multiplex PCR; TCRdb's version includes in-frame clones alone and lacks a portion of them. Of about 590,000 clones listed, roughly 95% are singletons.

This TCR derives from a woman in her 30s in good health. The specimen sequenced was naive CD8+ T cells sorted from blood. V usage is TRBV11-2 and J usage is TRBJ2-1; D not certain. The CDR3 reads CASSFSSLGQFF. Here the CDR3 DNA reads TGTGCCAGCAGCTTTTCATCCCTTGGGCAGTTCTTC.